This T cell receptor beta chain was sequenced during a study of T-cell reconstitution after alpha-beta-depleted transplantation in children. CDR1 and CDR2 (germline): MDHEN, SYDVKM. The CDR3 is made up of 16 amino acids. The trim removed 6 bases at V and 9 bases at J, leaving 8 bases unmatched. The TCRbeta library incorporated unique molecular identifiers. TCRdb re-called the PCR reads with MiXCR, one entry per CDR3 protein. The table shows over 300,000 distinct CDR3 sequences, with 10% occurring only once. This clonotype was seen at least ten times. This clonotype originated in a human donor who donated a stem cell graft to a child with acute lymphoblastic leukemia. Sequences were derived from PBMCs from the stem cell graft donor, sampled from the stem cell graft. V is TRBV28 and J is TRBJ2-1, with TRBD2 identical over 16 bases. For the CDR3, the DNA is TGTGCCAGCAGCGTAGGGACTAGCGGGAGGGTGACTGAGCAGTTCTTC. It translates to CASSVGTSGRVTEQFF.